Included here is one TCR beta chain sequence, with context. This sample stems from a study of blood T cell repertoires in COVID-19. Across the whole study: Spain, Italy and the United States supplied samples that represented acute and convalescent COVID-19. PBMCs, B-cell-depleted T cells, or T cells were the source of the cDNA or gDNA that made up the material.

As originally analysed: Amplification from reference gene primers served as the basis for estimated nucleated cell counts. Profiling relied on immunoSEQ multiplex PCR, and the TCRdb table lists in-frame clones only, not all of them. The V and J calls and clone size are taken from that table; D and trimming were inferred from the DNA. Among about 66,000 clones listed, 70% to 90% were seen once. CDR1 and CDR2 (germline): SEHNR, FQNEAQ (reference sequence). CDR3 length equals 17 residues. The germline V and J ends were trimmed by 0 bases and 0 bases, with 15 bases remaining between them. Sequenced: peripheral blood. The TCR originated in a man between 65 and 85 years old with acute or convalescent COVID-19. The chain is built from TRBV7-9 and TRBJ2-7, with TRBD1 as a possible D gene (5 bases). CDR3 sequence (DNA): TGTGCCAGCAGCTTAGCGCTTGGGGCCTCTTACTCCTACGAGCAGTACTTC. Amino acid sequence: CASSLALGASYSYEQYF.